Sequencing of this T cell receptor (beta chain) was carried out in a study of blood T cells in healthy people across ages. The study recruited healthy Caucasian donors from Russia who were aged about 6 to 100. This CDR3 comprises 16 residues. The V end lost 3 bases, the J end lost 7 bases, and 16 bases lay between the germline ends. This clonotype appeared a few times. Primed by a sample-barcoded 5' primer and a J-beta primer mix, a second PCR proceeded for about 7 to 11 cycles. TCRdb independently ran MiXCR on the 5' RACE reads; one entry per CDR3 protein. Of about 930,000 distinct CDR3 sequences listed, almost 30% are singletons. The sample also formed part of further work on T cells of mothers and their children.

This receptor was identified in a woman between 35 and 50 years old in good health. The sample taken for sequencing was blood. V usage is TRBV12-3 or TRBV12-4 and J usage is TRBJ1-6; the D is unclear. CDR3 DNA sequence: TGTGCCAGCAGTTTGCGACGACCAAAATCCAATTCACCCCTCCACTTT. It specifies CASSLRRPKSNSPLHF.